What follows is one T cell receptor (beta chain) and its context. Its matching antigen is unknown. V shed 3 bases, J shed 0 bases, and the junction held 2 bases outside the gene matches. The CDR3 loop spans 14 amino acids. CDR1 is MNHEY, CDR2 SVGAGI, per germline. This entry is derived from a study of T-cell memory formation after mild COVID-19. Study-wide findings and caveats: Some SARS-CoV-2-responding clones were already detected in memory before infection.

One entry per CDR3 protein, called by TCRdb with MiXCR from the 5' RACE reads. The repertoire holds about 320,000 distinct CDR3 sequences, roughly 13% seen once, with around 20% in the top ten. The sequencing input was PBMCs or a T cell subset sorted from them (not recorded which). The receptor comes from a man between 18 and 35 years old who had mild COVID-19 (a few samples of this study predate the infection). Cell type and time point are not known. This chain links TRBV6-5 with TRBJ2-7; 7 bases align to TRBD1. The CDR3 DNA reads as TGTGCCAGCAGTTATGGGACAGCCTCCTACGAGCAGTACTTC. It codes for CASSYGTASYEQYF.